This T cell receptor beta chain was recorded in a study of T cells after yellow fever vaccination. From the 5' RACE reads, TCRdb called clonotypes with MiXCR, one entry per CDR3 protein. The sample lists hundreds of thousands of distinct CDR3 sequences, 17% occurring once. This clonotype showed up just a few times. Its antigen is unknown. Germline V gene data show CDR1 as MNHNS and CDR2 as SASEGT. Deletions cut 6 bases from V and 9 bases from J, with 17 bases between. The length of the CDR3 is 14 residues. Points from the study as a whole: Subsequent booster samples again held most clones from primary vaccination (96% CD4, approximately 85% CD8).

The TCR originated in a young man who received the YFV17D yellow fever vaccine. Sequenced material: PBMCs, taken 5 to 6 days after the first yellow fever vaccination. V gene TRBV6-1 combines with J gene TRBJ2-2; D call uncertain. The DNA of the CDR3 is TGTGCCAGCAGAAAAGGAGTAGGTGTTCGGGAGCTGTTTTTT. Translation gives CASRKGVGVRELFF.